What follows is one T cell receptor (beta chain) and its context. Its specificity is unknown. The CDR3 has 14 residues. The germline CDR1 and CDR2 sequences are LNHDA and SQIVND (reference sequence). V shed 5 bases, J shed 6 bases, and the junction held 7 bases outside the gene matches. This entry comes from a study of shared clonotypes between healthy human individuals. The authors divided CD4+ cells into CD45RA+ naive and CD45RA-negative memory subsets. General study points: Estimated richness values were generally larger in naive subsets than in memory subsets. There were few donors, and this limited the genetic and exposure-history diversity represented. Clonotype sharing levels among donors were expected to vary with sequencing depth.

Profiled with immunoSEQ multiplex PCR; TCRdb holds only in-frame clones, not every one. This sample yields some 1 million clones, of which roughly 70% are seen a single time; approximately 1.5% belongs to the top ten. Source material: memory CD4+ T cells sorted from blood. Subset in this sample: CD45RA-negative fraction. The sequence came from a man younger than 35 in good health. The chain carries TRBV19 and TRBJ1-5; 7 nucleotides align to TRBD1. The CDR3: CASSLEGAGQPQHF. In nucleotides, the CDR3 is TGTGCCAGTAGTCTCGAGGGGGCGGGTCAGCCCCAGCATTTT.